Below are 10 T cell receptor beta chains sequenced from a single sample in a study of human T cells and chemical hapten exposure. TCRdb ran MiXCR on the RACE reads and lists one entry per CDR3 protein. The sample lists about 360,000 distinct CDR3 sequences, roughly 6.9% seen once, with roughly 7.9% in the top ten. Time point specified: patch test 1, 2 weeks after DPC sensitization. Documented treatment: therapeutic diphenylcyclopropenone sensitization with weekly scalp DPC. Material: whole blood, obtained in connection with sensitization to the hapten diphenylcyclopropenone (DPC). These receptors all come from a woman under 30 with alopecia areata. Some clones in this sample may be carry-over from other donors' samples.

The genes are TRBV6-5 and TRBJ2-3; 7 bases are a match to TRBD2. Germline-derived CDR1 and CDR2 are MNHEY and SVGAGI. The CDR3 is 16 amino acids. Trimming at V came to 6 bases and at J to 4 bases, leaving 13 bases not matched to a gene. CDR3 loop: CASSPPAVGRADTQYF. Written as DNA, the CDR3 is TGTGCCAGCAGCCCCCCGGCGGTAGGGAGGGCAGATACGCAGTATTTT.

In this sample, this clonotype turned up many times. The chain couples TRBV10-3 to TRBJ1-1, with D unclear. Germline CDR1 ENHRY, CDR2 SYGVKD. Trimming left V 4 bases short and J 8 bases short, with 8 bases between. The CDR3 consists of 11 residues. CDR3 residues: CAISGGEEAFF. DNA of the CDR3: TGTGCCATCAGTGGCGGGGAGGAAGCTTTCTTT.

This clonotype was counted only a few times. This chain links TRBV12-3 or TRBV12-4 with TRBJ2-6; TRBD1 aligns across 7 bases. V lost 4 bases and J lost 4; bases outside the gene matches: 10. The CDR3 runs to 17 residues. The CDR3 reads CASSSETTGVGANVLTF. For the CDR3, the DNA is TGTGCCAGCAGTTCGGAAACTACAGGGGTCGGGGCCAACGTCCTGACTTTC.

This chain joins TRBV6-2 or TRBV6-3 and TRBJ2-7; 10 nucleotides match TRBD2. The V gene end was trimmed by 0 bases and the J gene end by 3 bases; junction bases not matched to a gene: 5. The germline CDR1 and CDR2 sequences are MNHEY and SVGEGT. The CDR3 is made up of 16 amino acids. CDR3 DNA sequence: TGTGCCAGCAGTTACTCTCCACTAGCGGGGATCTACGAGCAGTACTTC. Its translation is CASSYSPLAGIYEQYF.

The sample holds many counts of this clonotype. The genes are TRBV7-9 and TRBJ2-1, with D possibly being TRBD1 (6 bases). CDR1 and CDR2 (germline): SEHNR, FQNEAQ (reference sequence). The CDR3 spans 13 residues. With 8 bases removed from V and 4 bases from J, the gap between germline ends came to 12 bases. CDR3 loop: CASGSGEYNEQFF. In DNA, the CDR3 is TGTGCCAGCGGATCAGGGGAATACAATGAGCAGTTCTTC. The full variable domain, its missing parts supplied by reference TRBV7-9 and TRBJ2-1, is DTGVSQNPRHKITKRGQNVTFRCDPISEHNRLYWYRQTLGQGPEFLTYFQNEAQLEKSRLLSDRFSAERPKGSFSTLEIQRTEQGDSAMYLCASGSGEYNEQFFGPGTRLTVL.

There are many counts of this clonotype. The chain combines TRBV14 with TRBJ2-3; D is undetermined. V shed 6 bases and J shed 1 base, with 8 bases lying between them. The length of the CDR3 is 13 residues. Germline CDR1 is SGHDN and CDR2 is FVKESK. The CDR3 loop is CASRPRGTDTQYF. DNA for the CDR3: TGTGCCAGCAGACCAAGGGGCACAGATACGCAGTATTTT.

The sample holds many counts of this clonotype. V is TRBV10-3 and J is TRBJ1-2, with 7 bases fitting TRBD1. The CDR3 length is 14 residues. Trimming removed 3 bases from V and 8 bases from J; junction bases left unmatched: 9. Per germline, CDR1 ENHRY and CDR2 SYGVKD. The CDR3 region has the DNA TGTGCCATCAGTGATGCCCAACGACAGGGAGGCTACACCTTC. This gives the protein CAISDAQRQGGYTF.

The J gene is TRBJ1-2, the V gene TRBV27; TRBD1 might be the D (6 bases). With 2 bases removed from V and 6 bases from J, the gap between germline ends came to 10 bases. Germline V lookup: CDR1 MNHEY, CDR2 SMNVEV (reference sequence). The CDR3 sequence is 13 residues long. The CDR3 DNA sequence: TGTGCCAGCAGTTTACTGGGGGCGGATGGCTACACCTTC. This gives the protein CASSLLGADGYTF.

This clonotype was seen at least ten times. The CDR3 region has the DNA TGCGCCAGCAGCTTAAACTTCCAGCCAGATACGCAGTATTTT. Amino acid sequence: CASSLNFQPDTQYF. The chain combines TRBV5-1 with TRBJ2-3, with unresolved D. V shed 2 bases and J shed 4 bases, with 11 bases lying between them. CDR3 length: 14 residues. Per germline, CDR1 SGHRS and CDR2 YFSETQ. Full variable domain (rest looked up from reference TRBV5-1 and TRBJ2-3): KAGVTQTPRYLIKTRGQQVTLSCSPISGHRSVSWYQQTPGQGLQFLFEYFSETQRNKGNFPGRFSGRQFSNSRSEMNVSTLELGDSALYLCASSLNFQPDTQYFGPGTRLTVL.

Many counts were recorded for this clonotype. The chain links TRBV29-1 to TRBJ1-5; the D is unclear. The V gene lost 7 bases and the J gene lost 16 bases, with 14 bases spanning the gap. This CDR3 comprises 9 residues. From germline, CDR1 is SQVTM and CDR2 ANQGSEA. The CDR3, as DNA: TGCAGCGCGGACGGTTCGAGACATTTT. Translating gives CSADGSRHF. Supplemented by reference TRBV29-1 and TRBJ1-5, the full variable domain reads SAVISQKPSRDICQRGTSLTIQCQVDSQVTMMFWYRQQPGQSLTLIATANQGSEATYESGFVIDKFPISRPNLTFSTLTVSNMSPEDSSIYLCSADGSRHFGDGTRLSIL.